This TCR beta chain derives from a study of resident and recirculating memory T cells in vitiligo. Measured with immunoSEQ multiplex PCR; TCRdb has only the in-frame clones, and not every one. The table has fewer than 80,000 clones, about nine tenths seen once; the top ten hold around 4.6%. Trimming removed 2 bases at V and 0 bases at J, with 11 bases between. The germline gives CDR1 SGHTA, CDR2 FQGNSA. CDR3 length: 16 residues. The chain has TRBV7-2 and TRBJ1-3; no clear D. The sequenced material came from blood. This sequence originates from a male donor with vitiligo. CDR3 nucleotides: TGTGCCAGCAGCTTATCCCAGGTTAGCTCTGGAAACACCATATATTTT. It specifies CASSLSQVSSGNTIYF.